The next 17 T cell receptor beta chains were all read from a single sample in a study of OX40 agonist ivuxolimab in advanced cancers. The table came from immunoSEQ multiplex PCR; TCRdb's copy has only in-frame clones and leaves some out. The table has about 36,000 clones, over 75% seen once. The sample in question was CD4+ or CD8+ T cells sorted from blood, obtained in a trial of the OX40 agonist ivuxolimab. These receptors all come from an adult with an advanced solid tumor such as melanoma, head and neck, liver or kidney cancer.

The chain combines TRBV5-6 with TRBJ1-5; 7 positions match TRBD1. CDR1 and CDR2 (germline): SGHDT, YYEEEE. The CDR3 has 16 residues. Trimming took 2 bases from V and 1 from J; bases not matched to a gene: 6. CDR3 protein: CASSFGGGESNQPQHF. CDR3 bases: TGTGCCAGCAGCTTTGGAGGGGGCGAGAGCAATCAGCCCCAGCATTTT.

By its share, this clone is medium-sized. The J gene is TRBJ2-1, the V gene TRBV7-9; D not certain. CDR1 and CDR2 (germline): SEHNR, FQNEAQ (reference sequence). V was shortened by 3 bases and J by 7 bases, with 4 bases between the two germline ends. CDR3 length equals 11 residues. CDR3 region: CASSFGNEQFF. The CDR3 DNA reads TGTGCCAGCAGCTTTGGGAATGAGCAGTTCTTC.

The V call is TRBV4-1, the J call TRBJ2-7; D possibly corresponds to TRBD2 (6 bases). This CDR3 is 15 amino acids long. Trimming removed 1 base at V and 4 bases at J, with 14 bases between. In germline, CDR1 is MGHRA, CDR2 YSYEKL. The CDR3 is CASSQGELAEYEQYF. CDR3 DNA: TGCGCCAGCAGCCAAGGAGAGTTAGCGGAATACGAGCAGTACTTC.

The chain is built from TRBV12-2 and TRBJ2-5; the table assigns TRBD2, which was not confirmed against the DNA. TRBV12-2 is recorded as a pseudogene. CDR3 size: 12 residues. The CDR3 spells CASDEYQETQYF. Here the CDR3 DNA reads TGTGCAAGTGATGAGTACCAAGAGACCCAGTACTTC.

This clone was counted once. The rearrangement uses TRBV6-5 and TRBJ1-1, with a tentative D call TRBD1 (6 bases). There are 15 residues in the CDR3. Germline V lookup: CDR1 MNHEY, CDR2 SVGAGI. Deletions cut 4 bases from V and 3 bases from J, with 15 bases between. The CDR3 spells CASSLTGEEYTEAFF. CDR3 DNA sequence: TGTGCCAGCAGTTTGACAGGAGAGGAATACACTGAAGCTTTCTTT.

This rearrangement joins TRBV6-6 to TRBJ2-1, with 8 bases lining up with TRBD1. Germline loops: CDR1 MNHNY, CDR2 SVGAGI (reference sequence). The CDR3 is made up of 13 amino acids. The ends lost 2 bases at V and 10 bases at J; junction bases unmatched: 4. The DNA for the CDR3 is TGTGCCAGCAGTTACGCCGACAGGGGCGAGCAGTTCTTC. As protein: CASSYADRGEQFF.

The V gene is TRBV28, the J gene TRBJ1-1; 8 nucleotides match TRBD1. This CDR3 is built from 13 residues. The V and J ends lost 7 bases and 0 bases, in that order; junction bases with no gene match: 1. Looked up from germline, CDR1 is MDHEN and CDR2 is SYDVKM. The chain's CDR3 is CASKTGVNTEAFF. CDR3 nucleotide sequence: TGTGCCAGCAAGACAGGGGTGAACACTGAAGCTTTCTTT.

The rearrangement joins TRBV7-6 to TRBJ2-1; weak D call: TRBD2 (6 bases). Trimming removed 5 bases at V and 6 bases at J, with 17 bases between. The CDR3 has 15 amino acids. Per germline, CDR1 SGHVS and CDR2 FNYEAQ. CDR3 DNA sequence: TGTGCCAGCAGCCTTCGGGAGAGTGTGGTCAATGAGCAGTTCTTC. Translation: CASSLRESVVNEQFF.

The genes are TRBV12-2 and TRBJ1-4. TRBV12-2 is given as a pseudogene. The CDR3 sequence is 15 residues long. CDR3 coding DNA: TGTGCAAGTCGCTTAGAGGCGGGGGCCGATGAAAAACTGTTTTTT. Amino acid sequence: CASRLEAGADEKLFF.

The chain couples TRBV4-3 to TRBJ2-1, with 12 positions matching TRBD2. V gave up 0 bases and J gave up 8 bases; unmatched junction bases: 8. This CDR3 is built from 17 residues. Germline CDR1 LGHNA, CDR2 YSLEER. CDR3 region: CASSQDRASGGAYEQFF. In nucleotides, the CDR3 is TGCGCCAGCAGCCAAGACCGGGCTAGCGGGGGGGCCTATGAGCAGTTCTTC.

V usage is TRBV7-9 and J usage is TRBJ2-1; D not resolved. V dropped 3 bases and J dropped 9 bases, with 12 bases sitting between them. This CDR3 has 13 amino acids. Germline-derived CDR1 and CDR2 are SEHNR and FQNEAQ (reference sequence). The CDR3 here is CASSFPSRIEQFF. For the CDR3, the DNA is TGTGCCAGCAGCTTCCCCAGCAGAATTGAGCAGTTCTTC.

The chain has TRBV7-9 and TRBJ2-1; 10 bases line up with TRBD2. The germline V gene has CDR1 SEHNR and CDR2 FQNEAQ (reference sequence). The CDR3 length is 17 residues. The J segment lost 5 bases and the V segment lost 5 bases, leaving 12 bases of the junction unmatched. The CDR3 loop reads CASSLSLAGDLDNEQFF. CDR3 sequence (DNA): TGTGCCAGCAGCCTCAGTCTAGCGGGAGATCTTGACAATGAGCAGTTCTTC.

V gene TRBV7-9 combines with J gene TRBJ2-3, with TRBD1 matching over 9 bases. The germline V gene encodes CDR1 SEHNR and CDR2 FQNEAQ (reference sequence). V shed 3 bases and J 5 bases; nucleotides not matched to a gene: 9. This CDR3 is 16 amino acids long. The CDR3 DNA reads as TGTGCCAGCAGCTTGGGCTACAGGGGGCTGGGAGATACGCAGTATTTT. It encodes CASSLGYRGLGDTQYF. Combining the CDR3 with reference TRBV7-9 and TRBJ2-3 gives the whole variable domain DTGVSQNPRHKITKRGQNVTFRCDPISEHNRLYWYRQTLGQGPEFLTYFQNEAQLEKSRLLSDRFSAERPKGSFSTLEIQRTEQGDSAMYLCASSLGYRGLGDTQYFGPGTRLTVL.

V gene TRBV7-8 combines with J gene TRBJ2-3; no firm D call. CDR1 is SGHVS and CDR2 is FQNEAQ in the germline V gene. This CDR3 has 14 amino acids. Trimming took off 1 base at V and 2 bases at J, with 7 bases between the two ends. CDR3 region: CASSLVLATDTQYF. The DNA of the CDR3 is TGTGCCAGCAGCTTAGTGTTAGCCACAGATACGCAGTATTTT.

This chain links TRBV6-5 with TRBJ2-1; D is unclear. CDR3 size: 14 residues. Trimming pared 7 bases from V and 5 bases from J, leaving 15 bases between. CDR1 is MNHEY, CDR2 SVGAGI, per germline. The CDR3 sequence: CASIPRVGNNEQFF. The CDR3 coding sequence is TGTGCCAGCATCCCCCGAGTCGGCAACAATGAGCAGTTCTTC.

This chain joins TRBV4-1 and TRBJ2-1, with D perhaps matching TRBD2 (6 bases). CDR3 length: 16 amino acids. The V and J ends lost 4 bases and 8 bases respectively, with 21 bases between them. Germline-derived CDR1 and CDR2 are MGHRA and YSYEKL. DNA of the CDR3: TGCGCCAGCAGCCGTTCCTCTTACGGGGGTGACGATGAGCAGTTCTTC. Its protein product is CASSRSSYGGDDEQFF.

The rearrangement links TRBV14 to TRBJ2-2; 13 positions agree with TRBD2. Trimming at V came to 4 bases and at J to 4 bases, leaving 6 bases not matched to a gene. The germline CDR1 and CDR2 sequences are SGHDN and FVKESK. The CDR3 totals 17 residues. CDR3 region: CASSPPGLAGLTGELFF. In DNA form, the CDR3 reads TGTGCCAGCAGCCCACCGGGACTAGCGGGACTCACCGGGGAGCTGTTTTTT.